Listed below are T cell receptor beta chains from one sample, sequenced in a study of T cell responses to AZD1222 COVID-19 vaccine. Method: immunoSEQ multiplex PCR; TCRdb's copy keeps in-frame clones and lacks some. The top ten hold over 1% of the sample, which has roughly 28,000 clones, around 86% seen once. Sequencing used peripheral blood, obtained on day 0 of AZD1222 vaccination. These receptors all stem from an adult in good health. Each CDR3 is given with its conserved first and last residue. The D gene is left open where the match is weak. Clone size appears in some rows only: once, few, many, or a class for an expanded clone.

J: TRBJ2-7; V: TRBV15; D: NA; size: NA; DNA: TGTGCCACCAGCAGAGATATCTTTGAGGGGGCCTACGAGCAGTACTTC; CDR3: CATSRDIFEGAYEQYF
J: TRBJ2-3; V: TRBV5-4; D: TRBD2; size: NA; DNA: TGTGCCAGCAGCTTCTTTGGGGGAGGGCCCCCAGATACGCAGTATTTT; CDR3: CASSFFGGGPPDTQYF
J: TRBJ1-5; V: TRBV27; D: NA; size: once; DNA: TGTGCCAGCAGTTTCGGACTGAACAATCAGCCCCAGCATTTT; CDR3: CASSFGLNNQPQHF
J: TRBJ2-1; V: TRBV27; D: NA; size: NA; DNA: TGTGCCAGCAGTTGGGGCGTGGAGATCTACAATGAGCAGTTCTTC; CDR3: CASSWGVEIYNEQFF
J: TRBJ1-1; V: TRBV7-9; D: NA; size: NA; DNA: TGTGCCAGCAGCTTAGTTGGGAAAGCTGAAGCTTTCTTT; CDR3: CASSLVGKAEAFF
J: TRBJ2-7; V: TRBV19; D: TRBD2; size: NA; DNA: TGTGCCAGTAGTATAGATAGCGGGATCCCTCGCGAGCAGTACTTC; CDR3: CASSIDSGIPREQYF
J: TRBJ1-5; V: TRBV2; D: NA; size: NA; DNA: TGTGCCAGCAGTGGCATCAAGGCCAATCAGCCCCAGCATTTT; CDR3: CASSGIKANQPQHF
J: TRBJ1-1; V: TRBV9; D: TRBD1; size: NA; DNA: TGTGCCAGCAGCGTACAGGGGGCTGGCGCTGAAGCTTTCTTT; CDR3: CASSVQGAGAEAFF
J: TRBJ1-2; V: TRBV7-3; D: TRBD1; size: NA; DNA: TGTGCCAGCAGCCCTTTACAGGGGGCGAATGCTGGCTACACCTTC; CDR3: CASSPLQGANAGYTF
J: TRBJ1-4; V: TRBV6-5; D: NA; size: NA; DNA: TGTGCCAGCAGGCAGCGAACCCATGAAAAACTGTTTTTT; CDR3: CASRQRTHEKLFF
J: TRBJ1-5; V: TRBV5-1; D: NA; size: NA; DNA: TGCGCCAGCAGCTTGGAGGGCCATCCCAGTCAGCCCCAGCATTTT; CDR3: CASSLEGHPSQPQHF
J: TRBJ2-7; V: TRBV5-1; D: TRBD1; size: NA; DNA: TGCGCCAGCAGCGGACAGGGGCTGGAGGAGCAGTACTTC; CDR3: CASSGQGLEEQYF
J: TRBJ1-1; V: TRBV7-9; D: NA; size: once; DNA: TGTGCCAGCAGCCCAAACCCCTCCGTTACCATGAACACTGAAGCTTTCTTT; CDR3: CASSPNPSVTMNTEAFF